This T cell receptor (beta chain) was documented in a study of response to subunit inactivated influenza vaccine. Study conclusions and caveats: Seasonal influenza vaccination, on each occasion, was suggested by the authors to recruit few new T cells.

The V end lost 3 bases, the J end lost 3 bases, and 14 bases lay between the germline ends. This CDR3 has 15 residues. Per germline, CDR1 SGHTA and CDR2 FQGTGA. This clonotype was seen a handful of times. Its antigen is not identified. TCRdb fed the RT-PCR reads into MiXCR, producing one record per CDR3 protein. The sample shows over 300,000 distinct CDR3 sequences, 20% to 25% of them seen only once. This clonotype was obtained from a man aged 45-69 years who received an inactivated influenza vaccine. V usage is TRBV7-3 and J usage is TRBJ1-2; D is possibly TRBD1 (6 bases). Sequencing was performed on PBMCs from blood, taken less than 22 months after vaccination. The CDR3 loop reads CASSLGGGPYYGYTF. CDR3 nucleotides: TGTGCCAGCAGCTTGGGAGGGGGGCCCTACTATGGCTACACCTTC.